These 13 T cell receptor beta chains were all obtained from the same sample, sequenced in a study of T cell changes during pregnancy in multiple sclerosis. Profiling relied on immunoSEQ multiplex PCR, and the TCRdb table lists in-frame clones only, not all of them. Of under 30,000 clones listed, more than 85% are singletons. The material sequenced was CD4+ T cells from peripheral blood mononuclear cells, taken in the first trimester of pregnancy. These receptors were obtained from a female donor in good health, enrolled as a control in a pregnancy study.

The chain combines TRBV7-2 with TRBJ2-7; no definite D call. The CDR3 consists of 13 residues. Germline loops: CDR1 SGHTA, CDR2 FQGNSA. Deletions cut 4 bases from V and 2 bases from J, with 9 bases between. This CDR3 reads CASSSRRAYEQYF. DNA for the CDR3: TGTGCCAGCAGCTCCCGCCGGGCCTACGAGCAGTACTTC.

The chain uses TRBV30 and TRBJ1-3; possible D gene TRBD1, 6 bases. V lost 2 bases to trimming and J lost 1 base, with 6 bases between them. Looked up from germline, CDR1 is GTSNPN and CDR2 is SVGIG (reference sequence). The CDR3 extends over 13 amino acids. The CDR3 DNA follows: TGTGCCTGGAGTACAGGGTCTGGAAACACCATATATTTT. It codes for CAWSTGSGNTIYF. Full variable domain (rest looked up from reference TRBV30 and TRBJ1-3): SQTIHQWPATLVQPVGSPLSLECTVEGTSNPNLYWYRQAAGRGLQLLFYSVGIGQISSEVPQNLSASRPQDRQFILSSKKLLLSDSGFYLCAWSTGSGNTIYFGEGSWLTVV.

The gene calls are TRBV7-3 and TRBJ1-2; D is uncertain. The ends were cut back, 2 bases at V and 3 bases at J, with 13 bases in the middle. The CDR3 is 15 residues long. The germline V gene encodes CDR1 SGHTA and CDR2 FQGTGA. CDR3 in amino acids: CASSLSPGSDYGYTF. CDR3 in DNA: TGTGCCAGCAGCTTATCCCCCGGCAGCGACTATGGCTACACCTTC.

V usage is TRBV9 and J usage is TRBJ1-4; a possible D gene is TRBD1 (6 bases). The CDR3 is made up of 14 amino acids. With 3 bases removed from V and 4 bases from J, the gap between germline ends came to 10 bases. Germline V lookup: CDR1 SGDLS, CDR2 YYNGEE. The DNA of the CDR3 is TGTGCCAGCAGCGGGGACACGGTTAATGAAAAACTGTTTTTT. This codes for CASSGDTVNEKLFF.

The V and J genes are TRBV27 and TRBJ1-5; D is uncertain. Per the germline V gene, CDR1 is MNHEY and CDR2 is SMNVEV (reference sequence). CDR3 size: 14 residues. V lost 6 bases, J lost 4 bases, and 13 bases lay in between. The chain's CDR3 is CASSSPLRNQPQHF. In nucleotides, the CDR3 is TGTGCCAGCAGCTCCCCATTGAGGAATCAGCCCCAGCATTTT.

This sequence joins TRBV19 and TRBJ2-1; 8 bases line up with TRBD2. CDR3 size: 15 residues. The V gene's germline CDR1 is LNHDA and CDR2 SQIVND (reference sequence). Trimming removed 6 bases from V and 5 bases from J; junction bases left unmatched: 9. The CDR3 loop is CASRRTGTRNNEQFF. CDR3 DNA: TGTGCCAGTAGACGAACCGGGACTAGAAACAATGAGCAGTTCTTC.

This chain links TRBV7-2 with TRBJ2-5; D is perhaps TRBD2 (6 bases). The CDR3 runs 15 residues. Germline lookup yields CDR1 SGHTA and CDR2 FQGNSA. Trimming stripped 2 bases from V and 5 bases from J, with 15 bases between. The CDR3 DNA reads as TGTGCCAGCAGCTTACTGGGACTTGTACAGGAGACCCAGTACTTC. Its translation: CASSLLGLVQETQYF. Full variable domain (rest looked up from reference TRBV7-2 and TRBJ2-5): GAGVSQSPSNKVTEKGKDVELRCDPISGHTALYWYRQSLGQGLEFLIYFQGNSAPDKSGLPSDRFSAERTGGSVSTLTIQRTQQEDSAVYLCASSLLGLVQETQYFGPGTRLLVL.

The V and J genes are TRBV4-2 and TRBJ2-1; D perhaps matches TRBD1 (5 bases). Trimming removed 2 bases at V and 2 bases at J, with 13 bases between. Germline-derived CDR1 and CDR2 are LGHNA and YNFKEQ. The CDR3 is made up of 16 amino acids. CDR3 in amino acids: CASSQRRDSTYNEQFF. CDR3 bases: TGTGCCAGCAGCCAACGCAGGGATAGTACCTACAATGAGCAGTTCTTC.

The CDR3 region has the DNA TGTGCCAGCACTCCGGGACTAGCGGGAGGCCCGCAGTATTTT. Translating gives CASTPGLAGGPQYF. The V gene is TRBV2, the J gene TRBJ2-3; 15 bases map to TRBD2. This CDR3 has 14 residues. Germline lookup yields CDR1 SNHLY and CDR2 FYNNEI. V dropped 7 bases and J dropped 10; count of bases not matched to a gene: 6.

DNA of the CDR3: TGCGCCAGCAGCCAAGAATCAGAACTAGCGGGGGGGTCTGATGTAGAGACCCAGTACTTC. It translates to CASSQESELAGGSDVETQYF. V usage is TRBV4-1 and J usage is TRBJ2-5, with 13 bases identical to TRBD2. The CDR3 covers 20 residues. The J segment lost 4 bases and the V segment lost 0 bases, leaving 14 bases of the junction unmatched. The V gene's germline CDR1 is MGHRA and CDR2 YSYEKL.

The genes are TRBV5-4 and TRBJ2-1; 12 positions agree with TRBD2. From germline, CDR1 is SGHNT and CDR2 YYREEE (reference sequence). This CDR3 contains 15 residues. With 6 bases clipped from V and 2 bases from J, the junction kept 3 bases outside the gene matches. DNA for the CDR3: TGTGCCAGCACCCGGACTAGCGGGACCTACAATGAGCAGTTCTTC. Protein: CASTRTSGTYNEQFF.

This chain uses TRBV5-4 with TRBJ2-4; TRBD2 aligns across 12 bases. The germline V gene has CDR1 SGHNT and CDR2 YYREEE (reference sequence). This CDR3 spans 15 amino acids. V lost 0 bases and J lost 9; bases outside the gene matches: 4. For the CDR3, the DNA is TGTGCCAGCAGCTTGGGGACTAGCGGGAATGGCATTCAGTACTTC. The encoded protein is CASSLGTSGNGIQYF.

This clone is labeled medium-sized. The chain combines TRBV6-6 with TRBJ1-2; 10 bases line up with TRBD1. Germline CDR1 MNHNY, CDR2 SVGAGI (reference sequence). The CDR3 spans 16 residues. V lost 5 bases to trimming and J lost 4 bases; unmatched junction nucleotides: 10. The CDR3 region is CASSNRDRGPSYGYTF. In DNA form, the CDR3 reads TGTGCCAGCAGTAACCGGGACAGGGGTCCCTCCTATGGCTACACCTTC.